Following are 21 T cell receptor beta chains from one sample sequenced in a study of blood T cell repertoires in COVID-19. The assay was immunoSEQ multiplex PCR, and TCRdb's table has in-frame clones only and misses some. This table holds around 190,000 clones, roughly four fifths found once. Sequencing was done on a sample of peripheral blood. These TCRs come from a woman between 70 and 85 years old with COVID-19, enrolled during active disease.

This chain uses TRBV24-1 with TRBJ2-7; 9 nucleotides align to TRBD1. This CDR3 is built from 15 residues. With 3 bases clipped from V and 4 bases from J, the junction kept 6 bases outside the gene matches. From germline, CDR1 is KGHDR and CDR2 SFDVKD. DNA for the CDR3: TGTGCCACCAGTGATCCCGGGACAGGGATTTACGAGCAGTACTTC. This sequence encodes CATSDPGTGIYEQYF.

V and J are TRBV6-5 and TRBJ2-3; 9 bases are a match to TRBD1. The germline V gene has CDR1 MNHEY and CDR2 SVGAGI. V lost 6 bases and J lost 6; bases outside the gene matches: 10. There are 15 residues in the CDR3. In DNA form, the CDR3 reads TGTGCCAGCAGGAATGGACAGGGGTTTTTGGATACGCAGTATTTT. This sequence encodes CASRNGQGFLDTQYF.

This clone was seen only once. This rearrangement joins TRBV5-4 to TRBJ1-4; D gene unclear. The CDR3 has 15 residues. Per germline, CDR1 SGHNT and CDR2 YYREEE (reference sequence). Deletions cut 0 bases from V and 3 bases from J, with 9 bases between. Written as DNA, the CDR3 is TGTGCCAGCAGCTTGGCCGCGGGGTCTAATGAAAAACTGTTTTTT. Translation gives CASSLAAGSNEKLFF.

This chain joins TRBV6-5 and TRBJ2-7; D is uncertain. This CDR3 is built from 12 residues. Trimming removed 6 bases at V and 0 bases at J, with 6 bases between. CDR1 MNHEY and CDR2 SVGAGI come from the germline V gene. CDR3 loop: CASSPSSYEQYF. In DNA, the CDR3 is TGTGCCAGCAGCCCGAGCTCCTACGAGCAGTACTTC.

J is TRBJ1-3 and V is TRBV18; the D is unclear. This CDR3 has 14 amino acids. Deletions cut 2 bases from V and 8 bases from J, with 13 bases between. Germline V gives CDR1 KGHSH, CDR2 LQKENI. The CDR3, as DNA: TGTGCCAGCTCACCAACCCGGACGGGAGACACCATATATTTT. The encoded protein is CASSPTRTGDTIYF.

This sequence joins TRBV6-5 and TRBJ2-5; TRBD2 aligns across 8 bases. This CDR3 contains 16 residues. CDR1 is MNHEY and CDR2 is SVGAGI in the germline V gene. The J segment lost 0 bases and the V segment lost 0 bases, leaving 3 bases of the junction unmatched. As DNA, the CDR3 is TGTGCCAGCAGTTACTCCGGGACTAGGAACCAAGAGACCCAGTACTTC. Protein sequence: CASSYSGTRNQETQYF.

V and J are TRBV5-1 and TRBJ2-1; D is possibly TRBD2 (6 bases). Germline CDR1 is SGHRS and CDR2 is YFSETQ. Trimming stripped 0 bases from V and 6 bases from J, with 10 bases between. CDR3 size: 14 residues. CDR3 protein: CASSLEGGLNEQFF. CDR3 sequence (DNA): TGCGCCAGCAGCTTGGAGGGAGGCCTCAATGAGCAGTTCTTC.

The V and J genes are TRBV28 and TRBJ1-5, with unresolved D. The germline gives CDR1 MDHEN, CDR2 SYDVKM. Trimming removed 7 bases from V and 2 bases from J, with 21 bases in between. The CDR3 contains 17 residues. The CDR3 protein is CASTPVLGLPGNQPQHF. In DNA, the CDR3 is TGTGCCAGCACCCCGGTTCTTGGGCTCCCAGGCAATCAGCCCCAGCATTTT.

The gene calls are TRBV6-5 and TRBJ2-3; 7 positions agree with TRBD1. Germline CDR1 and CDR2: MNHEY and SVGAGI. V shed 6 bases, J shed 4 bases, and the junction held 4 bases outside the gene matches. The CDR3 is made up of 13 amino acids. CDR3 nucleotides: TGTGCCAGCAGGGATACAGGGGCAGATACGCAGTATTTT. Translated: CASRDTGADTQYF.

This chain joins TRBV7-9 and TRBJ2-1; 12 nucleotides line up with TRBD2. CDR1 is SEHNR, CDR2 FQNEAQ, per germline (reference sequence). The CDR3 has 14 residues. With V trimmed by 6 bases and J by 10 bases, 7 bases remained unmatched. The DNA of the CDR3 is TGTGCCAGCAGTCGACTAGCGGGAGACGGGGAGCAGTTCTTC. Its protein product is CASSRLAGDGEQFF.

The gene calls are TRBV27 and TRBJ1-5; the D gene is possibly TRBD1 (6 bases). Germline V gene data show CDR1 as MNHEY and CDR2 as SMNVEV (reference sequence). The CDR3 runs 14 residues. The V end lost 4 bases, the J end lost 7 bases, and 14 bases lay between the germline ends. This CDR3 is CASSYGRGGQPQHF. In DNA, the CDR3 is TGTGCCAGCAGTTACGGCAGGGGCGGGCAGCCCCAGCATTTT.

The sample holds one count of this clone. This sequence joins TRBV18 and TRBJ2-3; no firm D call. Germline V gene lookup returns CDR1 KGHSH and CDR2 LQKENI. This CDR3 has 13 residues. Trimming took off 0 bases at V and 10 bases at J, with 11 bases between the two ends. CDR3 coding DNA: TGTGCCAGCTCACCACCGGGCAGTCATCCGCAGTATTTT. Protein product: CASSPPGSHPQYF.

This clone was recorded a few times. This rearrangement joins TRBV5-1 to TRBJ1-4, with TRBD1 as a possible D gene (6 bases). The germline gives CDR1 SGHRS, CDR2 YFSETQ. Trimming removed 2 bases at V and 8 bases at J, with 13 bases between. The CDR3 totals 14 residues. The CDR3 DNA reads as TGCGCCAGCAGCTTCCAGGGGCCACGGGAAAAACTGTTTTTT. Translation: CASSFQGPREKLFF.

This clone was seen just once. The chain has TRBV2 and TRBJ2-2; TRBD1 aligns across 9 bases. The CDR3 spans 14 residues. The junction had 5 bases not matched to a gene; V was cut back by 6 bases and J by 6 bases. The germline CDR1 and CDR2 sequences are SNHLY and FYNNEI. The chain's CDR3 is CASRWDRVAGELFF. The CDR3 bases are TGTGCCAGCAGATGGGACAGGGTCGCCGGGGAGCTGTTTTTT. Using reference TRBV2 and TRBJ2-2 for the parts outside the CDR3, the full variable domain is EPEVTQTPSHQVTQMGQEVILRCVPISNHLYFYWYRQILGQKVEFLVSFYNNEISEKSEIFDDQFSVERPDGSNFTLKIRSTKLEDSAMYFCASRWDRVAGELFFGEGSRLTVL.

V and J are TRBV5-4 and TRBJ2-7, with TRBD2 identical over 9 bases. Losses at the gene ends were 5 bases for V and 5 bases for J; bases not matched to a gene: 17. Germline CDR1 SGHNT, CDR2 YYREEE (reference sequence). CDR3 length: 17 residues. CDR3 residues: CASRRGASGTQVHEQYF. CDR3 coding DNA: TGTGCCAGCAGGAGGGGGGCTAGCGGGACGCAAGTACACGAGCAGTACTTC.

V and J are TRBV24-1 and TRBJ2-3, with a weak D call TRBD1 (6 bases). CDR3 length: 15 amino acids. Per the germline V gene, CDR1 is KGHDR and CDR2 is SFDVKD. V lost 3 bases and J 0 bases, leaving 9 bases between the germline ends. CDR3 sequence (DNA): TGTGCCACCAGTGATACCACAGGGAGCACAGATACGCAGTATTTT. Its translation: CATSDTTGSTDTQYF.

CDR3 amino acids: CASSIPGRRGTDTQYF. In nucleotides, the CDR3 is TGTGCCAGTAGTATCCCCGGGAGGAGGGGGACAGATACGCAGTATTTT. The chain links TRBV19 to TRBJ2-3, with a weak D call TRBD2 (7 bases). The CDR3 runs to 16 residues. Germline loops: CDR1 LNHDA, CDR2 SQIVND (reference sequence). V was trimmed by 3 bases and J by 3 bases, leaving 16 bases between them.

The J gene is TRBJ1-3, the V gene TRBV19; D is uncertain. Germline-derived CDR1 and CDR2 are LNHDA and SQIVND (reference sequence). V shed 8 bases and J shed 0 bases, with 5 bases lying between them. This CDR3 spans 12 amino acids. Here the CDR3 DNA reads TGTGCCAGTCGGTACTCTGGAAACACCATATATTTT. It codes for CASRYSGNTIYF. Full variable domain (missing parts from reference TRBV19 and TRBJ1-3): DGGITQSPKYLFRKEGQNVTLSCEQNLNHDAMYWYRQDPGQGLRLIYYSQIVNDFQKGDIAEGYSVSREKKESFPLTVTSAQKNPTAFYLCASRYSGNTIYFGEGSWLTVV.

J is TRBJ2-7 and V is TRBV19; 7 bases align to TRBD1. Germline CDR1 and CDR2: LNHDA and SQIVND (reference sequence). There are 14 residues in the CDR3. The trim removed 7 bases at V and 6 bases at J, leaving 12 bases unmatched. CDR3 sequence reads: CASTVTGMTSEQYF. The CDR3 region has the DNA TGTGCCAGTACCGTGACAGGGATGACCTCCGAGCAGTACTTC.

This chain connects TRBV28 to TRBJ2-1; D ambiguous. CDR1 MDHEN and CDR2 SYDVKM come from the germline V gene. Trimming removed 11 bases from V and 2 bases from J, with 10 bases in between. The CDR3 contains 12 residues. The chain's CDR3 is CASTEAYNEQFF. The CDR3 DNA reads TGTGCCTCCACCGAGGCCTACAATGAGCAGTTCTTC.

The CDR3 nucleotides are TGTGCCAGCAGTCCTGCCTGGACAGGGGCCGGAGAAAAACTGTTTTTT. It codes for CASSPAWTGAGEKLFF. The J gene is TRBJ1-4, the V gene TRBV28; 9 nucleotides agree with TRBD1. V dropped 5 bases and J dropped 8; count of bases not matched to a gene: 12. Germline V gene sequence: CDR1 MDHEN, CDR2 SYDVKM. The CDR3 extends over 16 amino acids.